This T cell receptor (beta chain) was identified in a study of blood T cell repertoires in COVID-19. Study-level background: Sites across the United States, Italy and Spain contributed samples from acute and convalescent COVID-19.

Some clones are missing from TCRdb's copy, which holds only in-frame ones; the method was immunoSEQ multiplex PCR. The table has approximately 260,000 clones, 75% to 90% seen once. Participants came from about 24 US areas, aged roughly 18 to 95 years. Assignments of participants to cohorts depended upon their own reported clinical history. The length of the CDR3 is 15 residues. Trimming removed 1 base at V and 4 bases at J, with 11 bases between. The germline CDR1 and CDR2 sequences are MNHEY and SMNVEV (reference sequence). The chain uses TRBV27 and TRBJ1-5, with a possible D match to TRBD1 (6 bases). This TCR came from a woman aged 40 to 49 with acute COVID-19. Input material: PBMCs or T cells enriched from blood (not recorded which). CDR3 in DNA: TGTGCCAGCAGTTTATATGCAGGGGAGAATCAGCCCCAGCATTTT. This sequence encodes CASSLYAGENQPQHF.